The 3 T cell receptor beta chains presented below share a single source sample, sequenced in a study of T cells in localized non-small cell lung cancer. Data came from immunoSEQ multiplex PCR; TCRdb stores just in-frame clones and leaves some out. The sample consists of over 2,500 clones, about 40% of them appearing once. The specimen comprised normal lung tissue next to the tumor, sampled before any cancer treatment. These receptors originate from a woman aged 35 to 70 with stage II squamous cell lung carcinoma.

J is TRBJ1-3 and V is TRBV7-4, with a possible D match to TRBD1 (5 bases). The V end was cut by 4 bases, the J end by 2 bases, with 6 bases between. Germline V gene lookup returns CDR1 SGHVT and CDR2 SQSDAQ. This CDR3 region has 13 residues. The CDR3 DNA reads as TGTGCCAGCAGCTCAGGGCCTGGAAACACCATATATTTT. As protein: CASSSGPGNTIYF.

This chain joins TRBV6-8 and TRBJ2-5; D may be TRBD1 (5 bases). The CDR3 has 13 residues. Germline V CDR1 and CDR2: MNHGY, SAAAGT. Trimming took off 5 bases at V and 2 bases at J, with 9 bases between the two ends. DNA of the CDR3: TGTGCCAGCAGTGCTCCAGGGCAAGAGACCCAGTACTTC. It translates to CASSAPGQETQYF.

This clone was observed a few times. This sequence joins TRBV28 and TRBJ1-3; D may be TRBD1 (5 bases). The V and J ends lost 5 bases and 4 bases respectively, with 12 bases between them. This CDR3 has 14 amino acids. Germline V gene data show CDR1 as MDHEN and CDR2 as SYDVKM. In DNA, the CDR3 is TGTGCCAGCAGTCCAGCGACAGCCGGAAACACCATATATTTT. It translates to CASSPATAGNTIYF.